One T cell receptor beta chain is described in this entry. J was trimmed by 6 bases and V by 6 bases; bases with no gene match: 6. The CDR3 has 13 amino acids. Germline assignment: CDR1 SGHRS and CDR2 YFSETQ. TCRdb keeps only in-frame clones here, not all; method: immunoSEQ multiplex PCR. The table records about 100,000 clones, about 89% of them present only once. The record originates from a study of blood T cell repertoires in COVID-19. The sequence was collected from a human donor in a cohort sampled during active COVID-19. The sequenced sample consisted of peripheral blood. This chain connects TRBV5-1 to TRBJ1-2; 9 bases match TRBD1. The CDR3 sequence: CASTFGDRDGYTF. CDR3 DNA: TGCGCCAGCACCTTCGGGGACAGGGATGGCTACACCTTC.